The rows below give T cell receptor beta chains drawn from one sample of a study of regulatory T cells in long-lasting Graves disease. Each CDR3 protein gets one entry after TCRdb re-called the multiplex PCR reads with MiXCR. The sample includes some 440,000 distinct CDR3 sequences, roughly 20% of them seen just once. The source material was peripheral blood mononuclear cells (PBMCs), sampled when the disease was refractory, from a patient treated with antithyroid drugs. The receptor source for this set is a female donor with Graves disease. Both conserved end residues are part of each CDR3. D genes are given only for firm matches. The size of a clone is reported for some rows only, either as once, few or many, or as a class for expanded clones.

>-|TRBJ2-5|16|TRBV6-5|many
TGTGCCAGCAGTTACTCTAAGACGTGGAACCAAGAGACCCAGTACTTC
CASSYSKTWNQETQYF
>-|TRBJ2-7|13|TRBV15|many
TGTGCCACCAGCAGAGACCAGGGGACCCGGCAGTACTTC
CATSRDQGTRQYF
>-|TRBJ2-7|12|TRBV29-1|few
TGCAGCGTGAGGGGGAGAGCAGCCGAGCAGTACTTC
CSVRGRAAEQYF
>TRBD1|TRBJ1-1|15|TRBV28|many
TGTGCCAGCAGTTCGACAGGGGGCTTCGGAACTGAAGCTTTCTTT
CASSSTGGFGTEAFF
>TRBD1|TRBJ2-7|17|TRBV3-1|-
TGTGCCAGCAGCCAAGCGATCGGGACAGGGTTGTTCTACGGGCAGTACTTC
CASSQAIGTGLFYGQYF
>TRBD1|TRBJ1-1|13|TRBV24-1|many
TGTGCCACCAGTGCCACAGGGGGAACTGAAGCTTTCTTT
CATSATGGTEAFF
>-|TRBJ1-2|14|TRBV28|many
TGTGCCAGCAGTTTATGGTGGGGTAACTATGGCTACACCTTC
CASSLWWGNYGYTF
>-|TRBJ1-2|13|TRBV6-5|many
TGTGCCAGCAGTTCGTTATTCGAACACGGCTACACCTTC
CASSSLFEHGYTF
>TRBD1|TRBJ2-7|15|TRBV24-1|many
TGTGCCACCAGTCAGTCCGGGACAGGATTCTACGAGCAGTACTTC
CATSQSGTGFYEQYF
>-|TRBJ1-2|13|TRBV5-6|many
TGTGCCAGCAGTTTAGTAAGAGGCTATGGCTACACCTTC
CASSLVRGYGYTF
>-|TRBJ2-1|16|TRBV28|few
TGTGCCAGCAGGCTAGGGGGGTTGCGGGGACACAATGAGCAGTTCTTC
CASRLGGLRGHNEQFF
>TRBD1|TRBJ2-7|13|TRBV12-3/TRBV12-4|few
TGTGCCAGCCAAAACAGGGGACATTACGAGCAGTACTTC
CASQNRGHYEQYF
>-|TRBJ1-6|15|TRBV7-9|many
TGTGCCAGCAGCCGATCTTCGGCGTCGGGATCACCCCTCCACTTT
CASSRSSASGSPLHF
>-|TRBJ2-2|14|TRBV4-3|few
TGCGCCACCAAAGGGACATATTACACCGGGGAGCTGTTTTTT
CATKGTYYTGELFF
>TRBD1|TRBJ2-5|13|TRBV20-1|-
TGCAGTGCTGCTCCGGGACAGACCGAGACCCAGTACTTC
CSAAPGQTETQYF
>-|TRBJ2-2|14|TRBV29-1|-
TGCAGCTACGGGATCGGCGGACACACCGGGGAGCTGTTTTTT
CSYGIGGHTGELFF
>TRBD1|TRBJ1-1|15|TRBV19|few
TGTGCCAGTAGTGCCTACATCGGACAGGGGACTGAAGCTTTCTTT
CASSAYIGQGTEAFF
>-|TRBJ1-2|13|TRBV3-1|many
TGTGCCAGCAGCAATGTAGGAGGAGATGGCTACACCTTC
CASSNVGGDGYTF
>TRBD2|TRBJ2-5|12|TRBV6-1|many
TGTGCCAGCCAGACTAGCGTCGAGACCCAGTACTTC
CASQTSVETQYF
>-|TRBJ1-5|15|TRBV10-3|many
TGTGCCATCAGTGAGTCGCTAACGATGATAGCGGCCCAGCATTTT
CAISESLTMIAAQHF
>TRBD1|TRBJ2-1|14|TRBV24-1|-
TGTGCCACCAGAGCGGGACAGGGGGCAGGAGAGCAGTTCTTC
CATRAGQGAGEQFF
>-|TRBJ1-4|15|TRBV30|few
TGTGCCTGGAGGGGGGGACGGTCTCAGAATGAAAAACTGTTTTTT
CAWRGGRSQNEKLFF
>-|TRBJ2-4|15|TRBV11-2|few
TGTGCCAGCAGCTTGAGTATGGGGGCCAAAAACATTCAGTACTTC
CASSLSMGAKNIQYF
>-|TRBJ2-7|14|TRBV7-2|few
TGTGCCAGCAGCCCGGGCCTCCTTGGAAACGAGCAGTACTTC
CASSPGLLGNEQYF
>-|TRBJ2-7|16|TRBV6-2/TRBV6-3|-
TGTGCCAGCAGTTACTCGATCTTGGAGGGAGACTACGAGCAGTACTTC
CASSYSILEGDYEQYF
>TRBD1|TRBJ1-1|14|TRBV19|-
TGTGCCAGTAGTATAGATACAGGGGCCACTGAAGCTTTCTTT
CASSIDTGATEAFF
>-|TRBJ2-1|15|TRBV6-1|-
TGTGCCAGCAGTGAGAGGCGGGATTTTTTCAATGAGCAGTTCTTC
CASSERRDFFNEQFF
>-|TRBJ2-7|14|TRBV20-1|few
TGCAGTGCTAGGGACCGGGACACCGCCTACGAGCAGTACTTC
CSARDRDTAYEQYF
>-|TRBJ2-3|14|TRBV27|few
TGTGCCAGCAGCCCGGGACTGAGCACAGATACGCAGTATTTT
CASSPGLSTDTQYF
>-|TRBJ2-7|14|TRBV30|many
TGTGCCTGGAGTGCTCCAACATCATACTACGAGCAGTACTTC
CAWSAPTSYYEQYF
>-|TRBJ1-1|15|TRBV27|many
TGTGCCAGCAGTCCCCGACAGGACGGGGAATCGGAAGCTTTCTTT
CASSPRQDGESEAFF
>-|TRBJ1-3|15|TRBV7-2|-
TGTGCCAGCAGCTTCGACGTCTCGTCCGGAAACACCATATATTTT
CASSFDVSSGNTIYF
>-|TRBJ1-1|15|TRBV19|few
TGTGCCAGTAGTCTTCAGGGGCGCGAGAACACTGAAGCTTTCTTT
CASSLQGRENTEAFF
>TRBD1|TRBJ2-1|18|TRBV24-1|-
TGTGCCACCAGTGATTCCAAAAGGGACAGGGGGCTCTACAATGAGCAGTTCTTC
CATSDSKRDRGLYNEQFF
>TRBD1|TRBJ1-6|15|TRBV7-6|many
TGTGCCAGCAGCTTTAGCGAGACAGGGAATTCACCCCTCCACTTT
CASSFSETGNSPLHF